Each of the 25 T cell receptor beta chains below was sequenced from the same sample in a study of blood T cell repertoires in COVID-19. Clones were read by immunoSEQ multiplex PCR, and TCRdb kept only the in-frame ones, dropping some. The profile shows 150,000 to 200,000 clones, around four fifths of them singletons. The sequenced material came from peripheral blood. The receptors stem from a woman aged 80 or over with active or convalescent COVID-19.

This rearrangement joins TRBV5-1 to TRBJ2-3, with D possibly matching TRBD2 (5 bases). Germline CDR1 is SGHRS and CDR2 is YFSETQ. This CDR3 is 12 amino acids long. Trimming removed 5 bases at V and 8 bases at J, with 12 bases between. The CDR3, as DNA: TGCGCCAGCAGTTCGGACTTCGGTACGCAGTATTTT. Residues: CASSSDFGTQYF.

The chain uses TRBV6-2 or TRBV6-3 and TRBJ1-5; TRBD1 aligns across 7 bases. The J segment lost 4 bases and the V segment lost 5 bases, leaving 5 bases of the junction unmatched. Germline V gene lookup returns CDR1 MNHEY and CDR2 SVGEGT. This CDR3 comprises 14 residues. As DNA, the CDR3 is TGTGCCAGCAGTACGGGGACAGAGAATCAGCCCCAGCATTTT. This translates into CASSTGTENQPQHF.

Here the CDR3 DNA reads TGTGCCAGCAGCTTTAGGGGAAAATCACCCCTCCACTTT. Amino acids: CASSFRGKSPLHF. V and J are TRBV11-2 and TRBJ1-6; possible D gene TRBD1, 5 bases. The germline CDR1 and CDR2 sequences are SGHAT and FQNNGV. V lost 3 bases to trimming and J lost 10 bases, with 10 bases between them. The CDR3 length is 13 residues.

This chain joins TRBV7-8 and TRBJ2-7, with TRBD1 matching 7 bases. V trimming: 5 bases; J trimming: 6 bases; junction bases outside the gene matches: 4. The germline V gene encodes CDR1 SGHVS and CDR2 FQNEAQ. CDR3 length: 12 residues. The DNA for the CDR3 is TGTGCCAGCAGCCCAGACAGGGCCGAGCAGTACTTC. Its protein product is CASSPDRAEQYF.

This clone has just a few counts. The chain is built from TRBV29-1 and TRBJ2-2; D gene uncertain. Trimming shortened V by 6 bases and J by 3 bases, and 5 bases separated the two germline ends. The germline V gene encodes CDR1 SQVTM and CDR2 ANQGSEA. The CDR3 has 11 amino acids. CDR3 sequence (DNA): TGCAGCGTGGCAGACACCGGGGAGCTGTTTTTT. It codes for CSVADTGELFF.

V usage is TRBV4-2 and J usage is TRBJ2-7; 14 bases are shared with TRBD2. The CDR3 has 18 residues. V shed 2 bases, J shed 0 bases, and the junction held 6 bases outside the gene matches. CDR1 LGHNA and CDR2 YNFKEQ come from the germline V gene. The CDR3, as DNA: TGTGCCAGCAGCCAAACCGGGACTAGCGGGGGTAGCTCCTACGAGCAGTACTTC. Its translation is CASSQTGTSGGSSYEQYF.

The sample holds one count of this clone. The V call is TRBV27, the J call TRBJ2-6; 8 nucleotides line up with TRBD1. The J segment lost 2 bases and the V segment lost 1 base, leaving 4 bases of the junction unmatched. Looked up from germline, CDR1 is MNHEY and CDR2 is SMNVEV (reference sequence). This CDR3 is built from 17 residues. Written as DNA, the CDR3 is TGTGCCAGCAGTTTATTGCCAGGGGGCGCTGGGGCCAACGTCCTGACTTTC. The encoded protein is CASSLLPGGAGANVLTF.

This clone was recorded once. V gene TRBV19 combines with J gene TRBJ1-1; a weak D match, TRBD1 (6 bases). Trimming left V 5 bases short and J 0 bases short, with 7 bases between. This CDR3 region has 13 residues. Germline CDR1 LNHDA, CDR2 SQIVND (reference sequence). Written as DNA, the CDR3 is TGTGCCAGTAGTCAGGGGATGAACACTGAAGCTTTCTTT. This translates into CASSQGMNTEAFF.

The genes are TRBV14 and TRBJ1-1; 11 nucleotides match TRBD1. Germline CDR1 is SGHDN and CDR2 is FVKESK. Germline trimming cut 4 bases from V and 8 bases from J; bases unmatched to any gene: 9. The CDR3 spans 15 residues. The CDR3 DNA sequence: TGTGCCAGCAGCCGACGGACAGGGGGCAGTGGGGAAGCTTTCTTT. Its protein product is CASSRRTGGSGEAFF.

This sequence joins TRBV7-2 and TRBJ2-3, with 7 bases identical to TRBD2. Trimming at V came to 3 bases and at J to 3 bases, leaving 6 bases not matched to a gene. The germline V gene encodes CDR1 SGHTA and CDR2 FQGNSA. The CDR3 loop spans 15 amino acids. The CDR3 DNA follows: TGTGCCAGCAGCTTCCGGAGCGGGGCAACAGATACGCAGTATTTT. Protein sequence: CASSFRSGATDTQYF.

A few counts support this clone. The rearrangement joins TRBV30 to TRBJ1-2; 9 bases are shared with TRBD1. Germline V CDR1 and CDR2: GTSNPN, SVGIG (reference sequence). Germline trimming cut 7 bases from V and 4 bases from J; bases unmatched to any gene: 13. The CDR3 length is 15 residues. The CDR3 DNA reads as TGTGCCTCCTTAGGGGACAGGGTATCTTTCTATGGCTACACCTTC. As protein: CASLGDRVSFYGYTF. The variable domain in full, with the rest retrieved from reference TRBV30 and TRBJ1-2, is SQTIHQWPATLVQPVGSPLSLECTVEGTSNPNLYWYRQAAGRGLQLLFYSVGIGQISSEVPQNLSASRPQDRQFILSSKKLLLSDSGFYLCASLGDRVSFYGYTFGSGTRLTVV.

The V call is TRBV30, the J call TRBJ2-1, with 15 nucleotides matching TRBD2. Germline loops: CDR1 GTSNPN, CDR2 SVGIG (reference sequence). There are 17 residues in the CDR3. Trimming removed 4 bases from V and 7 bases from J; junction bases left unmatched: 11. CDR3 coding DNA: TGTGCCTGGACCAAACTCGGGACTAGCGGGGGGCGGAATGAGCAGTTCTTC. Translating it yields CAWTKLGTSGGRNEQFF.

V gene TRBV5-5 combines with J gene TRBJ1-6; D uncertain. With 1 base removed from V and 5 bases from J, the gap between germline ends came to 7 bases. Looked up from germline, CDR1 is SGHKS and CDR2 is YYEKEE (reference sequence). CDR3 length: 14 amino acids. This CDR3 is CASSLLQNNSPLHF. CDR3 sequence (DNA): TGTGCCAGCAGCTTGTTACAGAATAATTCACCCCTCCACTTT.

The chain links TRBV7-2 to TRBJ1-3; TRBD1 is a possible D gene (6 bases). Germline V gives CDR1 SGHTA, CDR2 FQGNSA. Trimming cost V 3 bases and J 4 bases, with 13 bases left between them. The CDR3 runs to 15 residues. As DNA, the CDR3 is TGTGCCAGCAGCTTTTCGGGGGGGCACGGAAACACCATATATTTT. Protein product: CASSFSGGHGNTIYF.

The chain uses TRBV10-3 and TRBJ2-1; D is undetermined. The V end lost 3 bases, the J end lost 0 bases, and 9 bases lay between the germline ends. This CDR3 has 15 amino acids. CDR1 is ENHRY, CDR2 SYGVKD, per germline. CDR3 amino acids: CAISDVSSSYNEQFF. DNA for the CDR3: TGTGCCATCAGTGATGTTTCCTCCTCCTACAATGAGCAGTTCTTC.

This clone has just one count. The rearrangement joins TRBV6-5 to TRBJ2-1; TRBD2 matches at 8 bases. The J segment lost 8 bases and the V segment lost 5 bases, leaving 8 bases of the junction unmatched. The V gene's germline CDR1 is MNHEY and CDR2 SVGAGI. CDR3 length equals 14 residues. The DNA for the CDR3 is TGTGCCAGCAGTCCTCCGGGACTAGGGGATGAGCAGTTCTTC. It encodes CASSPPGLGDEQFF.

V is TRBV27 and J is TRBJ1-5; perhaps TRBD1 as D (6 bases). In germline, CDR1 is MNHEY, CDR2 SMNVEV (reference sequence). With 7 bases removed from V and 4 bases from J, the gap between germline ends came to 17 bases. This CDR3 comprises 15 residues. The CDR3 loop reads CASTLSRTANQPQHF. CDR3 DNA: TGTGCCAGCACCCTATCAAGGACAGCTAATCAGCCCCAGCATTTT.

This chain connects TRBV9 to TRBJ2-4; TRBD2 is a possible D gene (5 bases). Germline V gene data show CDR1 as SGDLS and CDR2 as YYNGEE. The V end lost 4 bases, the J end lost 2 bases, and 13 bases lay between the germline ends. CDR3 length: 15 residues. CDR3 sequence reads: CASSPLLAPKNIQYF. The DNA of the CDR3 is TGTGCCAGCAGCCCACTCCTAGCCCCCAAAAACATTCAGTACTTC.

The gene calls are TRBV7-2 and TRBJ1-1; D is unclear. The V gene's germline CDR1 is SGHTA and CDR2 FQGNSA. The ends were cut back, 4 bases at V and 0 bases at J, with 9 bases in the middle. The CDR3 loop spans 14 amino acids. DNA of the CDR3: TGTGCCAGCAGCTCAAAATACATGAACACTGAAGCTTTCTTT. Translated, it gives CASSSKYMNTEAFF.

The V call is TRBV10-3, the J call TRBJ2-7; D is perhaps TRBD2 (6 bases). V gave up 0 bases and J gave up 3 bases, with 12 bases separating them. The germline V gene has CDR1 ENHRY and CDR2 SYGVKD. The CDR3 sequence is 15 residues long. CDR3 DNA: TGTGCCATCAGTGAGTCGACGGTGGGGGGCTACGAGCAGTACTTC. Translated, it gives CAISESTVGGYEQYF.

The chain links TRBV12-3 or TRBV12-4 to TRBJ1-3; TRBD1 agrees at 7 bases. The CDR3 is made up of 13 amino acids. With V trimmed by 8 bases and J by 8 bases, 9 bases remained unmatched. CDR3 loop: CASGAGTVHTIYF. CDR3 sequence (DNA): TGTGCCAGCGGTGCCGGGACAGTTCACACCATATATTTT.

V and J are TRBV5-1 and TRBJ2-7; 9 bases align to TRBD1. V dropped 4 bases and J dropped 4; count of bases not matched to a gene: 6. The CDR3 totals 14 residues. Germline values: CDR1 SGHRS, CDR2 YFSETQ. The CDR3 protein is CASSVGQGEYEQYF. CDR3 in DNA: TGCGCCAGCAGCGTGGGACAGGGTGAATACGAGCAGTACTTC.

This chain links TRBV6-4 with TRBJ1-2; D call uncertain. The CDR3 is made up of 14 amino acids. In germline, CDR1 is MRHNA, CDR2 SNTAGT. Trimming took 0 bases from V and 8 from J, leaving 13 bases between them. The CDR3 protein is CASSDSGRVGGYTF. CDR3 nucleotide sequence: TGTGCCAGCAGTGACTCAGGGAGGGTCGGGGGCTACACCTTC.

This rearrangement joins TRBV5-1 to TRBJ1-1, with D unclear. CDR3 length equals 15 residues. The V end lost 0 bases, the J end lost 2 bases, and 11 bases lay between the germline ends. Germline V gene data show CDR1 as SGHRS and CDR2 as YFSETQ. This CDR3 reads CASSLAQQPNTEAFF. CDR3 coding DNA: TGCGCCAGCAGCTTGGCCCAACAGCCCAACACTGAAGCTTTCTTT.

This chain connects TRBV7-2 to TRBJ1-1, with no clear D. The germline V and J ends were trimmed by 1 base and 5 bases, with 8 bases remaining between them. The V gene's germline CDR1 is SGHTA and CDR2 FQGNSA. This CDR3 contains 13 residues. CDR3 loop: CASSLDSPTEAFF. In DNA form, the CDR3 reads TGTGCCAGCAGCTTAGACAGTCCAACTGAAGCTTTCTTT.